A selection of T cell receptor beta chains follows, all from one sample in a study of blood T cell repertoires in COVID-19. Assay used: immunoSEQ multiplex PCR; TCRdb lists only in-frame clones, some missing. Altogether under 100,000 clones are present, 85% to 95% being singletons, with the ten largest covering 6.3%. Sequenced input: peripheral blood. These TCRs come from a woman aged 60-75 years with active COVID-19. Each CDR3 is given with its conserved first and last residue. D genes are given only for firm matches. Not all rows give a size; the values are once, few, many and, for expanded clones, a class.

length,size,V,J,D,CDR3,DNA
14,.,TRBV7-9,TRBJ2-1,.,CASSPKSSYNEQFF,TGTGCCAGCAGCCCCAAGAGCTCCTACAATGAGCAGTTCTTC
15,.,TRBV9,TRBJ2-5,TRBD1,CASSSGQGTQETQYF,TGTGCCAGCAGCTCAGGACAGGGGACCCAAGAGACCCAGTACTTC
18,.,TRBV9,TRBJ2-5,TRBD2,CASSAGTSGRARLETQYF,TGTGCCAGCAGCGCCGGGACTAGCGGGAGGGCCCGCCTAGAGACCCAGTACTTC
14,.,TRBV19,TRBJ2-7,TRBD2,CASSASGGTYEQYF,TGTGCCAGTAGTGCTAGCGGGGGGACGTACGAGCAGTACTTC
15,.,TRBV6-2/TRBV6-3,TRBJ2-7,TRBD2,CASSYERGAPYEQYF,TGTGCCAGCAGTTACGAGCGGGGGGCCCCCTACGAGCAGTACTTC
14,.,TRBV10-3,TRBJ1-2,TRBD1,CAISGTGGGYGYTF,TGTGCCATCAGTGGGACAGGGGGAGGCTATGGCTACACCTTC
13,few,TRBV9,TRBJ1-2,.,CASSTRSGNGYTF,TGTGCCAGCAGCACCCGGTCAGGAAATGGCTACACCTTC
19,.,TRBV7-9,TRBJ2-2,TRBD2,CASSLGPSGRAHGDGELFF,TGTGCCAGCAGCTTAGGTCCTAGCGGGAGGGCCCACGGAGACGGGGAGCTGTTTTTT
11,.,TRBV12-3/TRBV12-4,TRBJ2-5,.,CASSQRETQYF,TGTGCCAGCAGTCAACGGGAGACCCAGTACTTC
14,.,TRBV20-1,TRBJ1-1,.,CSASMAGPNTEAFF,TGCAGTGCTAGTATGGCAGGGCCGAACACTGAAGCTTTCTTT
18,.,TRBV6-1,TRBJ2-3,TRBD2,CASSEGGLAGVRADTQYF,TGTGCCAGCAGTGAAGGGGGACTAGCGGGGGTACGGGCAGATACGCAGTATTTT
13,.,TRBV6-6,TRBJ1-3,.,CASTEGGGNTIYF,TGTGCCAGCACCGAGGGGGGGGGAAACACCATATATTTC
17,.,TRBV5-6,TRBJ1-1,TRBD1,CASSSMTGRWVNTEAFF,TGTGCCAGCAGCTCGATGACAGGGAGGTGGGTGAACACTGAAGCTTTCTTT
15,.,TRBV6-5,TRBJ2-1,TRBD1,CASTPGQGQYNEQFF,TGTGCCAGCACCCCGGGACAGGGCCAGTACAATGAGCAGTTCTTC
13,.,TRBV7-9,TRBJ2-7,.,CASSDMRSYEQYF,TGTGCCAGCAGCGATATGAGAAGCTACGAGCAGTACTTC
15,few,TRBV18,TRBJ2-7,TRBD1,CASSPGTGARIEQYF,TGTGCCAGCTCACCAGGGACAGGGGCGAGGATAGAGCAGTACTTC
14,.,TRBV12-5,TRBJ2-7,TRBD1,CASGVVGQGVEQYF,TGTGCTAGTGGGGTAGTGGGACAGGGGGTCGAGCAGTACTTC
17,.,TRBV19,TRBJ1-3,.,CASSIARQYISGNTIYF,TGTGCCAGTAGTATAGCCCGACAGTACATCTCTGGAAACACCATATATTTT
14,.,TRBV28,TRBJ2-3,TRBD2,CASRGTSATDTQYF,TGTGCCAGCAGAGGGACTAGCGCGACAGATACGCAGTATTTT
15,.,TRBV3-1/TRBV3-2,TRBJ2-4,.,CASSQEVRGENIQYF,TGTGCCAGCAGCCAAGAGGTCAGGGGCGAAAACATTCAGTACTTC
13,.,TRBV14,TRBJ2-2,.,CASSRQVGGELFF,TGTGCCAGCAGCCGGCAGGTGGGCGGGGAGCTGTTTTTT
17,.,TRBV27,TRBJ2-1,TRBD2,CASSLSPLAGANNEQFF,TGTGCCAGCAGTTTATCTCCGCTAGCGGGAGCAAACAATGAGCAGTTCTTC
15,once,TRBV7-2,TRBJ1-2,.,CASSPRQVFNYGYTF,TGTGCCAGCAGCCCAAGACAGGTTTTCAACTATGGCTACACCTTC
15,.,TRBV7-2,TRBJ1-5,.,CASSLGGGGNQPQHF,TGTGCCAGCAGCTTAGGTGGGGGGGGCAATCAGCCCCAGCATTTT
13,.,TRBV5-1,TRBJ2-5,.,CASSLEGLQPQYF,TGCGCCAGCAGCTTGGAGGGGCTTCAACCCCAGTACTTC
18,.,TRBV24-1,TRBJ1-6,TRBD1,CATTRIKQGIDYNSPLHF,TGTGCCACCACCCGGATAAAACAGGGGATTGATTATAATTCACCCCTCCACTTT
14,.,TRBV10-2,TRBJ2-5,TRBD1,CASSDPGQQETQYF,TGCGCCAGCAGTGACCCGGGACAGCAAGAGACCCAGTACTTC
18,.,TRBV28,TRBJ2-1,TRBD2,CASSLSGLAGGPYNEQFF,TGTGCCAGCAGTTTAAGTGGACTAGCGGGAGGGCCCTACAATGAGCAGTTCTTC
14,.,TRBV7-2,TRBJ2-7,.,CASSFDRSSYEQYF,TGTGCCAGCAGCTTTGACCGGAGCTCCTACGAGCAGTACTTC
15,.,TRBV18,TRBJ2-5,.,CASSPKGILQETQYF,TGTGCCAGCTCACCAAAGGGGATACTCCAAGAGACCCAGTACTTC
16,.,TRBV21-1,TRBJ2-7,.,CASSKEVTRVTYEQYF,TGTGCCAGCAGCAAAGAGGTCACCAGGGTGACCTACGAGCAGTACTTC
12,.,TRBV7-9,TRBJ1-1,.,CALGSMNTEAFF,TGTGCCTTGGGTAGCATGAACACTGAAGCTTTCTTT
17,.,TRBV4-1,TRBJ1-2,.,CASSQDPGRGGDYGYTF,TGCGCCAGCAGCCAAGACCCGGGACGCGGAGGGGACTATGGCTACACCTTC
14,.,TRBV9,TRBJ1-1,.,CASSRGAPDTEAFF,TGTGCCAGCAGCCGCGGGGCCCCGGACACTGAAGCTTTCTTT
18,.,TRBV24-1,TRBJ2-1,TRBD2,CATSENSLAGAHYNEQFF,TGTGCCACCAGTGAGAACTCTCTAGCGGGAGCACACTACAATGAGCAGTTCTTC
16,.,TRBV28,TRBJ1-1,TRBD1,CASSSWSDRDELRAFF,TGTGCCAGCAGTTCCTGGTCAGACAGGGACGAATTAAGAGCTTTCTTT
17,.,TRBV9,TRBJ2-1,.,CASSVGTTTSAYNEQFF,TGTGCCAGCAGCGTAGGTACGACAACGTCCGCCTACAATGAGCAGTTCTTC
16,once,TRBV7-2,TRBJ2-7,.,CASSRRGATITYEQYF,TGTGCCAGCTCCCGGCGGGGCGCAACCATCACCTACGAGCAGTACTTC
13,.,TRBV2,TRBJ1-4,.,CASSEEDAEKLFF,TGTGCCAGCAGCGAGGAGGATGCTGAAAAACTGTTTTTT
12,.,TRBV10-3,TRBJ2-7,.,CAVNRERDEQYF,TGTGCCGTAAACAGGGAGAGAGACGAGCAGTACTTC
16,once,TRBV10-3,TRBJ1-1,.,CAIRATGFIGGTEAFF,TGTGCCATCAGGGCGACAGGTTTTATCGGGGGGACTGAAGCTTTCTTT